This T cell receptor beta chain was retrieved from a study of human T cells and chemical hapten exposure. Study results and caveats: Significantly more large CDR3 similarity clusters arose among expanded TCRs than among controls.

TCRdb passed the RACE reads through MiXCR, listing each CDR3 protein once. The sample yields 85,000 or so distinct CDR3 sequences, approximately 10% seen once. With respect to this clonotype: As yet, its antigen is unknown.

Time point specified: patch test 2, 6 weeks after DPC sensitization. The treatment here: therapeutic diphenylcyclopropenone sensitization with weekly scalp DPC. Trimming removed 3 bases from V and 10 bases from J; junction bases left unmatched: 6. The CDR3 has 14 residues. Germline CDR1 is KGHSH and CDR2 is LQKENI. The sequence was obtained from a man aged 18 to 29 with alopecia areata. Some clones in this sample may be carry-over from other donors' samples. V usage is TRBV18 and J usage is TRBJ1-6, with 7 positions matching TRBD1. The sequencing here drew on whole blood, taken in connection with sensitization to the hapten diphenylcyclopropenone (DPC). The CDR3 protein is CASSPRDRTSPLHF. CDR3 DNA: TGTGCCAGCTCACCGCGGGACAGAACCTCACCCCTCCACTTT.